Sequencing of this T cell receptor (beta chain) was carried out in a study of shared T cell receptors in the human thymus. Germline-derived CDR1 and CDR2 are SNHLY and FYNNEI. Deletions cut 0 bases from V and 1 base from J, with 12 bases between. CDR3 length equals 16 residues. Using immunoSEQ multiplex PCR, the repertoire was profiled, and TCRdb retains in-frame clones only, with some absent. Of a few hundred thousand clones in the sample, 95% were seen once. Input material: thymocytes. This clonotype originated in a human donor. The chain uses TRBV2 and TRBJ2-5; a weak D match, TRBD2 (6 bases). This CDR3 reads CASSEAPGTPQETQYF. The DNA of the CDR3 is TGTGCCAGCAGTGAAGCGCCCGGGACTCCCCAAGAGACCCAGTACTTC.